This TCR beta chain was found in a study of regulatory T cells in long-lasting Graves disease. Time point denoted: newly diagnosed GD, antithyroid drugs for less than 3 months. The TCR library was made from RNA that had been extracted from PBMCs in TRIzol. Whole-study results and caveats: Newly diagnosed disease favored TRBV20-1 and TRBJ2-1 over persistent disease.

Arm-PCR of CDR3 regions and iRepertoire HTBI primers were the basis on which TCR beta libraries were built. MiXCR was run by TCRdb on the multiplex PCR reads, yielding one entry per CDR3 protein. This sample has just over 600,000 distinct CDR3 sequences, with roughly 15% found just once. Trimming shortened V by 2 bases and J by 3 bases, and 13 bases separated the two germline ends. This CDR3 is built from 15 residues. Per the germline V gene, CDR1 is SGHDT and CDR2 is YYEEEE. With respect to this clonotype: The antigen remains unidentified.

The same data also went into a second study, on T cells in Graves' hyperthyroidism and ophthalmopathy.

V gene TRBV5-6 combines with J gene TRBJ2-3; D is unresolved. The TCR originated in a young woman with Graves disease. The input for sequencing was peripheral blood mononuclear cells (PBMCs), taken at new diagnosis, from a patient treated with antithyroid drugs. CDR3 sequence (DNA): TGTGCCAGCAGCTTAAACTCCCGGTGGACAGATACGCAGTATTTT. Its protein product is CASSLNSRWTDTQYF.